The 26 T cell receptor beta chains below all came from one sample that was sequenced in a study of follicular helper T cells after annual influenza vaccination. Sequencing used immunoSEQ multiplex PCR; TCRdb keeps in-frame clones, though not all of them. The repertoire consists of several thousand clones, with roughly 84% occurring once and the leading ten covering under 2%. As to time point: 2015-2016 season, 7 days after influenza vaccination. The material was CXCR5+ CD38- circulating T follicular helper cells from blood, obtained 7 days after influenza vaccination. The subset here: circulating Tfh, non-naive CD4+CXCR5+PD-1+ (ICOS+CD38+ or ICOS-CD38-). The receptors come from an adult who received the influenza vaccine.

The chain links TRBV6-4 to TRBJ2-3, with D possibly being TRBD2 (6 bases). The V gene lost 0 bases and the J gene lost 5 bases, with 12 bases spanning the gap. From germline, CDR1 is MRHNA and CDR2 SNTAGT. The CDR3 has 15 residues. The CDR3 is CASSDSPGRGDTQYF. The CDR3 bases are TGTGCCAGCAGTGACTCGCCGGGGCGGGGAGATACGCAGTATTTT.

This clone was seen just once. This chain uses TRBV27 with TRBJ2-2; either TRBD1 or TRBD2 may supply D (6 bases each). The CDR3 is 13 amino acids. V was pared by 5 bases and J by 4 bases, with 8 bases between. Per germline, CDR1 MNHEY and CDR2 SMNVEV (reference sequence). This chain's CDR3 is CASSGGRTGELFF. The CDR3 DNA reads as TGTGCCAGCAGTGGGGGGCGCACCGGGGAGCTGTTTTTT.

The chain uses TRBV5-8 and TRBJ2-3, with 7 bases matching TRBD2. Germline V gene data show CDR1 as SGHTS and CDR2 as YDEGEE. Trimming at V came to 5 bases and at J to 5 bases, leaving 11 bases not matched to a gene. The CDR3 runs to 15 residues. CDR3 DNA sequence: TGTGCCAGCAGTGCGGCGGGAGTAAAGGGAGATACGCAGTATTTT. Translated: CASSAAGVKGDTQYF.

The chain combines TRBV19 with TRBJ1-5; D remains ambiguous. CDR1 is LNHDA and CDR2 is SQIVND in the germline V gene (reference sequence). Trimming removed 5 bases from V and 10 bases from J, with 21 bases in between. The CDR3 runs 15 residues. CDR3 nucleotide sequence: TGTGCCAGTAGTGTTAAGACTGGGCCGGGTGGCCCCCAGCATTTT. It codes for CASSVKTGPGGPQHF.

V gene TRBV2 combines with J gene TRBJ2-7, with D perhaps matching TRBD1 (6 bases). The CDR3 runs 14 residues. With 5 bases removed from V and 1 base from J, the gap between germline ends came to 12 bases. Germline lookup yields CDR1 SNHLY and CDR2 FYNNEI. The CDR3 region is CASSKGQRSYEQYF. In nucleotides, the CDR3 is TGTGCCAGCAGTAAAGGACAGAGATCCTACGAGCAGTACTTC.

CDR3: CASSPDRGRWNEQFF. In nucleotides, the CDR3 is TGTGCCAGCAGCCCCGACAGGGGGCGATGGAATGAGCAGTTCTTC. The chain uses TRBV5-4 and TRBJ2-1, with TRBD1 matching over 10 bases. CDR1 and CDR2 (germline): SGHNT, YYREEE (reference sequence). V lost 4 bases, J lost 7 bases, and 8 bases stayed unmatched. CDR3 size: 15 residues.

V gene TRBV28 combines with J gene TRBJ1-3, with TRBD1 matching over 9 bases. V lost 5 bases, J lost 10 bases, and 12 bases stayed unmatched. The CDR3 consists of 15 residues. Germline CDR1 MDHEN, CDR2 SYDVKM. CDR3 residues: CASSGGGQGVYTIYF. For the CDR3, the DNA is TGTGCCAGCAGTGGAGGGGGACAGGGAGTGTATACCATATATTTT.

The chain recombines TRBV28 with TRBJ1-2; 8 bases fit TRBD1. The length of the CDR3 is 14 residues. Trimming cost V 3 bases and J 2 bases; bases outside gene matches: 2. In germline, CDR1 is MDHEN, CDR2 SYDVKM. The CDR3 region is CASSLSGGNYGYTF. CDR3 in DNA: TGTGCCAGCAGTTTGTCAGGGGGCAACTATGGCTACACCTTC.

V gene TRBV5-1 combines with J gene TRBJ2-3, with D hard to call. The CDR3 loop spans 12 amino acids. The V and J ends lost 0 bases and 2 bases respectively, with 1 base between them. CDR1 and CDR2 from the germline V gene are SGHRS and YFSETQ. CDR3 residues: CASSLATDTQYF. The DNA for the CDR3 is TGCGCCAGCAGCTTGGCCACAGATACGCAGTATTTT.

The genes are TRBV29-1 and TRBJ1-4, with 10 bases lining up with TRBD1. Germline CDR1 reads SQVTM; CDR2 reads ANQGSEA. With V trimmed by 6 bases and J by 7 bases, 8 bases remained unmatched. CDR3 length: 14 residues. The CDR3 spells CSVPGQGNTEKLFF. The CDR3 DNA sequence: TGCAGCGTACCGGGACAGGGGAATACTGAAAAACTGTTTTTT.

The rearrangement links TRBV7-9 to TRBJ2-2; D unresolved. Trimming removed 5 bases from V and 6 bases from J, with 13 bases in between. Germline assignment: CDR1 SEHNR and CDR2 FQNEAQ (reference sequence). This CDR3 has 14 amino acids. The CDR3 nucleotides are TGTGCCAGCAGCCCATCCCTAGTATCCGGGGAGCTGTTTTTT. It yields the protein CASSPSLVSGELFF.

CDR3 sequence reads: CASSLVGGLRADTQYF. In DNA form, the CDR3 reads TGTGCCAGCAGCTTGGTTGGGGGGTTGAGGGCAGATACGCAGTATTTT. This chain connects TRBV5-4 to TRBJ2-3, with D perhaps matching TRBD2 (6 bases). The CDR3 runs 16 residues. Per the germline V gene, CDR1 is SGHNT and CDR2 is YYREEE (reference sequence). V gave up 0 bases and J gave up 4 bases, with 15 bases separating them.

The chain links TRBV30 to TRBJ2-7; no definite D call. The CDR3 contains 11 residues. In germline, CDR1 is GTSNPN, CDR2 SVGIG (reference sequence). The germline V and J ends were trimmed by 1 base and 6 bases, with 7 bases remaining between them. The CDR3, as DNA: TGTGCCTGGAGTGGAGATTTCGAGCAGTACTTC. Protein: CAWSGDFEQYF.

The rearrangement uses TRBV28 and TRBJ2-1; the match to TRBD1 covers 9 bases. CDR1 and CDR2 (germline): MDHEN, SYDVKM. There are 14 residues in the CDR3. The V segment lost 7 bases and the J segment 6 bases; nucleotides outside the gene matches: 7. The CDR3 protein is CASNWDRDVNEQFF. In DNA, the CDR3 is TGTGCCAGCAACTGGGACAGGGATGTCAATGAGCAGTTCTTC.

In nucleotides, the CDR3 is TGTGCCAGCAGTAATTTGGCAGGGGGCTTACGAGCTTTCTTT. This encodes CASSNLAGGLRAFF. The chain carries TRBV7-9 and TRBJ1-1; 8 bases fit TRBD1. Trimming cost V 6 bases and J 10 bases; bases outside gene matches: 13. Germline assignment: CDR1 SEHNR and CDR2 FQNEAQ (reference sequence). The CDR3 runs 14 residues.

The chain has TRBV7-2 and TRBJ2-2, with D uncertain. Trimming stripped 6 bases from V and 1 base from J, with 3 bases between. The CDR3 spans 12 residues. Germline loops: CDR1 SGHTA, CDR2 FQGNSA. The DNA for the CDR3 is TGTGCCAGCAGTAAGAACACCGGGGAGCTGTTTTTT. Protein: CASSKNTGELFF.

V gene TRBV7-2 combines with J gene TRBJ1-2; TRBD1 agrees at 7 bases. The J segment lost 5 bases and the V segment lost 5 bases, leaving 2 bases of the junction unmatched. The V gene's germline CDR1 is SGHTA and CDR2 FQGNSA. The CDR3 contains 12 residues. CDR3 sequence: CASSQTGYGYTF. The CDR3 DNA sequence: TGTGCCAGCAGCCAGACAGGGTATGGCTACACCTTC.

V is TRBV19 and J is TRBJ2-2; D call uncertain. CDR3 length: 14 residues. CDR1 is LNHDA, CDR2 SQIVND, per germline (reference sequence). Trimming took 3 bases from V and 4 from J, leaving 9 bases between them. The CDR3 DNA sequence: TGTGCCAGTAGTATCGAAAGGGCCACCGGGGAGCTGTTTTTT. Protein product: CASSIERATGELFF.

Here the CDR3 DNA reads TGTGCCAGCAGTTTAACCAGGGCTAATGAAAAACTGTTTTTT. Protein: CASSLTRANEKLFF. The chain uses TRBV27 and TRBJ1-4, with D possibly TRBD1 on 5 matching bases. The CDR3 has 14 residues. CDR1 and CDR2 (germline): MNHEY, SMNVEV (reference sequence). V lost 2 bases and J lost 3, with 7 bases in between. Full variable domain (rest looked up from reference TRBV27 and TRBJ1-4): EAQVTQNPRYLITVTGKKLTVTCSQNMNHEYMSWYRQDPGLGLRQIYYSMNVEVTDKGDVPEGYKVSRKEKRNFPLILESPSPNQTSLYFCASSLTRANEKLFFGSGTQLSVL.

The V and J genes are TRBV28 and TRBJ1-3, with D hard to call. V was cut by 7 bases and J by 6 bases, with 10 bases left in between. CDR1 and CDR2 (germline): MDHEN, SYDVKM. This CDR3 region has 12 residues. The DNA of the CDR3 is TGTGCCAGCACCCCGGACGAAAACACCATATATTTT. Translation: CASTPDENTIYF. The whole variable domain, filled in from reference TRBV28 and TRBJ1-3, reads DVKVTQSSRYLVKRTGEKVFLECVQDMDHENMFWYRQDPGLGLRLIYFSYDVKMKEKGDIPEGYSVSREKKERFSLILESASTNQTSMYLCASTPDENTIYFGEGSWLTVV.

The chain employs TRBV28 and TRBJ1-3; weak D call: TRBD1 (5 bases). Trimming took 2 bases from V and 1 from J, leaving 12 bases between them. The germline gives CDR1 MDHEN, CDR2 SYDVKM. The CDR3 sequence is 16 residues long. Here the CDR3 DNA reads TGTGCCAGCAGTTTAGGGGGGGTCGATTCTGGAAACACCATATATTTT. This gives the protein CASSLGGVDSGNTIYF.

Of note for this clone: A junction boundary mismatches the germline segment, possibly from a read error. The CDR3: CASSRSLSSGEKLFF. DNA of the CDR3: TGTGCTAGCAGCCGTAGTTTAAGCTCTGGTGAAAAACTGTTTTTT. The V and J genes are TRBV7-7 and TRBJ1-4; D gene unclear. The CDR3 contains 15 residues. Germline V gives CDR1 SSHAT, CDR2 FNYEAQ (reference sequence).

The V and J genes are TRBV28 and TRBJ1-1; tentative D call: TRBD1 (6 bases). The CDR3 has 18 residues. Germline values: CDR1 MDHEN, CDR2 SYDVKM. The V end was cut by 8 bases, the J end by 0 bases, with 25 bases between. The chain's CDR3 is CASPNSLGGQGMNTEAFF. CDR3 nucleotide sequence: TGTGCCAGCCCAAATAGCCTTGGAGGGCAGGGGATGAACACTGAAGCTTTCTTT.

This clone has only one observation. The chain combines TRBV21-1 with TRBJ2-5; the table calls TRBD2, which could not be checked here. TRBV21-1 is termed a pseudogene. CDR3 size: 22 residues. In nucleotides, the CDR3 is TGTGCCACCGTTACCGAGGGCGAGGACGGTGGACTAGCGGGAGTTGAGGAAGAGACCCAGTACTTC. Its protein is CATVTEGEDGGLAGVEEETQYF.

V and J are TRBV12-5 and TRBJ2-1; TRBD2 aligns across 14 bases. The CDR3 has 15 residues. Unmatched junction bases numbered 7, after V lost 7 bases and J lost 8 bases. CDR1 LGHNT and CDR2 FRNRAP come from the germline V gene. The CDR3 coding sequence is TGTGCTAGTGCCCTGGGACTAGCGGGAGTTCATGAGCAGTTCTTC. This gives the protein CASALGLAGVHEQFF. The whole variable domain, filled in from reference TRBV12-5 and TRBJ2-1, reads DARVTQTPRHKVTEMGQEVTMRCQPILGHNTVFWYRQTMMQGLELLAYFRNRAPLDDSGMPKDRFSAEMPDATLATLKIQPSEPRDSAVYFCASALGLAGVHEQFFGPGTRLTVL.

The V call is TRBV29-1, the J call TRBJ2-1; 7 nucleotides line up with TRBD1. The length of the CDR3 is 14 residues. Losses at the gene ends were 7 bases for V and 0 bases for J; bases not matched to a gene: 6. The germline gives CDR1 SQVTM, CDR2 ANQGSEA. CDR3 nucleotide sequence: TGCAGCGCCGTGACAGGGAGCTCCTACAATGAGCAGTTCTTC. Translation gives CSAVTGSSYNEQFF.